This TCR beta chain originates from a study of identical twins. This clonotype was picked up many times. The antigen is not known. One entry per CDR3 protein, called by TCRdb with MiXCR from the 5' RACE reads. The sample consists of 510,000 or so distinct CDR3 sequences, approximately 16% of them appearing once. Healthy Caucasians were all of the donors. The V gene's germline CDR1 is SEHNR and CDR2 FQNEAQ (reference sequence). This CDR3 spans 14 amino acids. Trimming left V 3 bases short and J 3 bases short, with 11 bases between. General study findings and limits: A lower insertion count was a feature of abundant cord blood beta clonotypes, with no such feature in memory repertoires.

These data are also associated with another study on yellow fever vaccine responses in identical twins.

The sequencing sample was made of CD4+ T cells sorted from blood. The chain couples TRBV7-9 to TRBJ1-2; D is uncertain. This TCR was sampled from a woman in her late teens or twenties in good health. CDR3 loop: CASSFQVSHYGYTF. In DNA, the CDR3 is TGTGCCAGCAGCTTCCAAGTTTCTCACTATGGCTACACCTTC.